This T cell receptor beta chain was found in a study of CD8+CD57+ T cells in acquired aplastic anemia. Overall study results and limits: Patients had around 28 CD8+ CDR3 sequences in common with controls (the shared set).

This clonotype occurred many times. Its antigen is undetermined. TCR beta VDJ combinations and CDR3 sequences were profiled from genomic DNA. From the reads, TCRdb called clonotypes with MiXCR, one entry per CDR3 protein. The sample consists of 200,000 to 250,000 distinct CDR3 sequences, 34% of them appearing once. The CDR3 has 14 residues. With V trimmed by 4 bases and J by 0 bases, 2 bases remained unmatched. Germline CDR1 SEHNR, CDR2 FQNEAQ (reference sequence). The TCR sequence derives from a human donor in good health, serving as a control. The chain combines TRBV7-9 with TRBJ1-2; 7 bases fit TRBD1. Sequencing was performed on sorted CD4+, CD8+, or CD8+CD57+ T cells (not recorded which) from PBMCs. The CDR3 DNA follows: TGTGCCAGCAGCTACAGGGGCGCTAACTATGGCTACACCTTC. This gives the protein CASSYRGANYGYTF. The full variable domain, with the rest looked up from reference TRBV7-9 and TRBJ1-2, is DTGVSQNPRHKITKRGQNVTFRCDPISEHNRLYWYRQTLGQGPEFLTYFQNEAQLEKSRLLSDRFSAERPKGSFSTLEIQRTEQGDSAMYLCASSYRGANYGYTFGSGTRLTVV.